These T cell receptor beta chains were read from a single sample in a study of response to subunit inactivated influenza vaccine. TCRdb reprocessed the RT-PCR reads via MiXCR and lists one record per CDR3 protein. This table holds under 800,000 distinct CDR3 sequences, approximately 13% found once. The sequencing used PBMCs from blood, collected about 14 days before vaccination. All receptors come from a man aged 50-59 years who received an inactivated influenza vaccine. Each CDR3 is given with its conserved first and last residue. Each record gives: V gene, J gene, CDR3 protein.

TRBV5-1	TRBJ2-7	CASSLGAGTYEQYF
TRBV20-1	TRBJ2-5	CSASGRAGETQYF
TRBV12-3/TRBV12-4	TRBJ2-1	CASSPDFTSYNEQFF
TRBV5-1	TRBJ2-5	CASSFSDPQETQYF
TRBV7-2	TRBJ2-1	CASSLTREQFF
TRBV5-1	TRBJ2-7	CASSSGTSPLQYF
TRBV18	TRBJ2-3	CASSPVFRESTDTQYF
TRBV6-2/TRBV6-3	TRBJ2-7	CASKETYEQYF
TRBV7-3	TRBJ2-2	CASSPDRAGTGELFF
TRBV12-5	TRBJ2-2	CASGSGQGPIGELFF
TRBV3-1	TRBJ2-3	CASSQDRSTQYF
TRBV15	TRBJ1-3	CATSRVAVGNTIYF
TRBV7-9	TRBJ1-1	CASSSGQGEAFF
TRBV27	TRBJ2-3	CASSSWTSGGADTQYF
TRBV11-2	TRBJ1-1	CASSLVERGTEAFF
TRBV29-1	TRBJ1-4	CSVEDRSTNEKLFF
TRBV4-3	TRBJ2-3	CASSQVSQGADTQYF
TRBV7-6	TRBJ2-5	CASSASFQTQYF
TRBV20-1	TRBJ1-2	CSARGGIRLSYGYTF
TRBV5-5	TRBJ2-3	CASSLASGIRTDTQYF
TRBV28	TRBJ1-4	CASSIYREKLFF
TRBV7-8	TRBJ2-2	CASSLQTSGELFF
TRBV7-2	TRBJ2-5	CASSLGHGGRETQYF
TRBV4-2	TRBJ2-1	CASSQEASGREQFF
TRBV29-1	TRBJ2-5	CSVEGTSGRSGETQYF
TRBV29-1	TRBJ2-7	CSVPSGRADGEQYF
TRBV28	TRBJ2-2	CASSVQGEAGELFF
TRBV27	TRBJ2-7	CASSLSANAVGINEQYF
TRBV30	TRBJ2-1	CAWSSGFHEQFF
TRBV28	TRBJ2-7	CASRRTGGIYEQYF
TRBV7-9	TRBJ2-3	CASSQRLDTQYF
TRBV10-3	TRBJ1-2	CAISGAGRSNGYTF